This TCR beta chain was retrieved from a study of CD8+ T cells in alopecia areata. At the level of the study: Patients received oral tofacitinib, 5 to 10 mg twice daily, for moderate-to-severe alopecia areata. General study points: In patients, TCRs were shared less clearly than in mice, and HLA may possibly be involved.

CDR1 and CDR2 (germline): SGHNT, YYREEE (reference sequence). The CDR3 extends over 16 amino acids. V shed 4 bases and J 6 bases; nucleotides not matched to a gene: 8. This clone was observed a handful of times. The antigen is not known. Isolated RNA was reverse transcribed into cDNA used as the sequencing template. The protocol was immunoSEQ multiplex PCR, while the TCRdb copy is restricted to in-frame clones and leaves out a portion. The data contain roughly 120,000 clones, 35% to 40% of them singletons. Sorted populations comprised CD4+ and CD8+ T cells obtained from PBMCs. Source material: CD4+ T cells sorted from blood. This chain uses TRBV5-4 with TRBJ2-3, with 13 bases matching TRBD2. The sequence was obtained from a human donor with alopecia areata. The CDR3 loop reads CASSPGTSGAPDTQYF. CDR3 sequence (DNA): TGTGCCAGCAGCCCAGGGACTAGCGGGGCCCCGGATACGCAGTATTTT.